A selection of T cell receptor beta chains follows, all from one sample in a study of blood T cells in healthy people across ages. Via MiXCR, TCRdb re-called the 5' RACE reads, giving one row per CDR3 protein. The sample includes 540,000 or so distinct CDR3 sequences, around 48% of them seen just once. The sample taken for sequencing was blood. Receptors originate from a man at least 80 years old in good health. Both conserved end residues are part of each CDR3. Fields, in order: clone size, V gene, J gene, D gene, CDR3 protein, CDR3 DNA. The D gene is left open where the match is weak. The size of a clone is reported for some rows only, either as once, few or many, or as a class for expanded clones.

abundance: many; v_gene: TRBV6-6; j_gene: TRBJ1-4; d_gene: NA; CDR3aa: CASWRGQGYEKLFF; CDR3nt: TGTGCCAGTTGGCGGGGGCAGGGCTATGAAAAACTGTTTTTT
abundance: NA; v_gene: TRBV7-9; j_gene: TRBJ2-3; d_gene: TRBD2; CDR3aa: CASSLGTSGPTDTQYF; CDR3nt: TGTGCCAGCAGCCTCGGAACTAGCGGTCCCACAGATACGCAGTATTTT
abundance: once; v_gene: TRBV20-1; j_gene: TRBJ1-6; d_gene: NA; CDR3aa: CSAPGVGNSPLHF; CDR3nt: TGCAGTGCCCCAGGGGTAGGAAATTCACCCCTCCACTTT
abundance: NA; v_gene: TRBV20-1; j_gene: TRBJ2-7; d_gene: TRBD2; CDR3aa: CSGTSRGYEQYF; CDR3nt: TGCAGTGGGACTAGCAGGGGCTACGAGCAGTACTTC
abundance: few; v_gene: TRBV7-9; j_gene: TRBJ2-1; d_gene: NA; CDR3aa: CASSLENSAQYNEQFF; CDR3nt: TGTGCCAGCAGCTTAGAAAATAGCGCCCAATACAATGAGCAGTTCTTC
abundance: NA; v_gene: TRBV5-1; j_gene: TRBJ2-7; d_gene: NA; CDR3aa: CASSSQGRGDYEQYF; CDR3nt: TGCGCCAGCAGCTCGCAGGGGAGGGGTGACTACGAGCAGTACTTC
abundance: few; v_gene: TRBV6-5; j_gene: TRBJ2-2; d_gene: NA; CDR3aa: CAVRGVYAGELFF; CDR3nt: TGTGCCGTCCGGGGCGTATACGCCGGGGAGCTGTTTTTT
abundance: few; v_gene: TRBV7-2; j_gene: TRBJ2-7; d_gene: NA; CDR3aa: CASSSQEPYEQYF; CDR3nt: TGTGCCAGCAGCTCCCAAGAGCCCTACGAGCAGTACTTC
abundance: few; v_gene: TRBV7-9; j_gene: TRBJ2-5; d_gene: NA; CDR3aa: CASSLSTFGEETQYF; CDR3nt: TGTGCCAGCAGCTTATCCACTTTTGGTGAAGAGACCCAGTACTTC
abundance: NA; v_gene: TRBV12-3/TRBV12-4; j_gene: TRBJ2-1; d_gene: NA; CDR3aa: CASRPLGGGSNEQFF; CDR3nt: TGTGCCAGCAGACCATTAGGGGGGGGATCCAATGAGCAGTTCTTC
abundance: NA; v_gene: TRBV6-6; j_gene: TRBJ1-4; d_gene: NA; CDR3aa: CASSSPGDSNEKLFF; CDR3nt: TGTGCCAGCAGTTCACCAGGGGATTCTAATGAAAAACTGTTTTTT
abundance: NA; v_gene: TRBV3-1; j_gene: TRBJ1-2; d_gene: NA; CDR3aa: CASSSTAGASLNYGYTF; CDR3nt: TGTGCCAGCAGCTCAACCGCAGGGGCCTCACTTAACTATGGCTACACCTTC
abundance: few; v_gene: TRBV4-3; j_gene: TRBJ2-1; d_gene: TRBD2; CDR3aa: CASSQEAGFSYNEQFF; CDR3nt: TGCGCCAGCAGCCAAGAAGCGGGATTCAGTTACAATGAGCAGTTCTTC
abundance: NA; v_gene: TRBV29-1; j_gene: TRBJ2-7; d_gene: TRBD1; CDR3aa: CSVRQGFLDEQYF; CDR3nt: TGCAGCGTTCGACAGGGCTTTTTGGACGAGCAGTACTTC
abundance: few; v_gene: TRBV4-3; j_gene: TRBJ2-7; d_gene: TRBD1; CDR3aa: CASSPGQGGFYEQYF; CDR3nt: TGCGCCAGCAGCCCGGGACAGGGGGGTTTCTACGAGCAGTACTTC
abundance: NA; v_gene: TRBV9; j_gene: TRBJ2-7; d_gene: NA; CDR3aa: CASSPLGVDSYEQYF; CDR3nt: TGTGCCAGCTCCCCGCTGGGGGTGGATTCCTACGAGCAGTACTTC
abundance: NA; v_gene: TRBV4-2; j_gene: TRBJ2-3; d_gene: NA; CDR3aa: CASSQGIRQSDTQYF; CDR3nt: TGTGCCAGCAGCCAAGGGATTAGACAGAGTGATACGCAGTATTTT
abundance: many; v_gene: TRBV6-6; j_gene: TRBJ2-5; d_gene: NA; CDR3aa: CASKAGQGETQYF; CDR3nt: TGTGCCAGCAAGGCGGGCCAAGGGGAGACCCAGTACTTC
abundance: few; v_gene: TRBV7-9; j_gene: TRBJ1-1; d_gene: NA; CDR3aa: CASASGSMNTEAFF; CDR3nt: TGTGCCAGCGCTTCGGGGTCCATGAACACTGAAGCTTTCTTT
abundance: NA; v_gene: TRBV3-1; j_gene: TRBJ2-7; d_gene: TRBD2; CDR3aa: CASSHPEAGGPYEQYF; CDR3nt: TGTGCCAGCAGCCACCCCGAGGCGGGAGGGCCGTACGAGCAGTACTTC
abundance: NA; v_gene: TRBV24-1; j_gene: TRBJ2-1; d_gene: NA; CDR3aa: CATSDPHRGNEQFF; CDR3nt: TGTGCCACCAGTGATCCTCACCGCGGCAATGAGCAGTTCTTC
abundance: NA; v_gene: TRBV5-1; j_gene: TRBJ1-4; d_gene: NA; CDR3aa: CASSVELGEKLFF; CDR3nt: TGCGCCAGCAGCGTGGAACTTGGAGAAAAACTGTTTTTT
abundance: few; v_gene: TRBV11-3; j_gene: TRBJ2-1; d_gene: TRBD1; CDR3aa: CASSPDRLEEQFF; CDR3nt: TGTGCCAGCAGCCCGGACAGGCTGGAGGAGCAGTTCTTC
abundance: NA; v_gene: TRBV5-1; j_gene: TRBJ1-1; d_gene: NA; CDR3aa: CASSLGETNTEAFF; CDR3nt: TGCGCCAGCAGCTTGGGGGAAACGAACACTGAAGCTTTCTTT
abundance: NA; v_gene: TRBV29-1; j_gene: TRBJ1-5; d_gene: NA; CDR3aa: CSVTWGEDQPQHF; CDR3nt: TGCAGCGTTACCTGGGGTGAAGACCAGCCCCAGCATTTT
abundance: few; v_gene: TRBV18; j_gene: TRBJ2-5; d_gene: NA; CDR3aa: CASSRAMQETQYF; CDR3nt: TGTGCCAGCTCACGCGCAATGCAAGAGACCCAGTACTTC
abundance: NA; v_gene: TRBV29-1; j_gene: TRBJ2-1; d_gene: TRBD2; CDR3aa: CSGGGTDEQFF; CDR3nt: TGCAGCGGGGGGGGAACCGATGAGCAGTTCTTC
abundance: NA; v_gene: TRBV4-1; j_gene: TRBJ1-2; d_gene: NA; CDR3aa: CASSQTPGHLSQGYTF; CDR3nt: TGCGCCAGCAGCCAAACTCCGGGACACCTGTCCCAGGGCTACACCTTC
abundance: few; v_gene: TRBV3-1; j_gene: TRBJ2-5; d_gene: NA; CDR3aa: CASSQRVEWETQYF; CDR3nt: TGTGCCAGCAGCCAACGGGTTGAGTGGGAGACCCAGTACTTC
abundance: once; v_gene: TRBV10-1; j_gene: TRBJ2-7; d_gene: NA; CDR3aa: CASRPRGRNYEQYF; CDR3nt: TGCGCCAGCCGACCCCGGGGCAGGAACTACGAGCAGTACTTC
abundance: many; v_gene: TRBV6-6; j_gene: TRBJ2-2; d_gene: NA; CDR3aa: CASQKRRNTGELFF; CDR3nt: TGTGCCAGCCAAAAACGCCGGAACACCGGGGAGCTGTTTTTT
abundance: many; v_gene: TRBV6-6; j_gene: TRBJ1-6; d_gene: NA; CDR3aa: CASSYAMSSYNSPLHF; CDR3nt: TGTGCCAGCAGTTACGCAATGAGCTCCTATAATTCACCCCTCCACTTT
abundance: many; v_gene: TRBV6-6; j_gene: TRBJ2-7; d_gene: NA; CDR3aa: CASSYSIWSSDEQYF; CDR3nt: TGTGCCAGCAGTTACTCGATATGGTCGTCCGACGAGCAGTACTTC
abundance: many; v_gene: TRBV6-5; j_gene: TRBJ2-1; d_gene: TRBD1; CDR3aa: CASGITGGNEQFF; CDR3nt: TGTGCCAGCGGAATAACAGGGGGCAATGAGCAGTTCTTC
abundance: NA; v_gene: TRBV7-2; j_gene: TRBJ2-3; d_gene: NA; CDR3aa: CASSPTTLSTDTQYF; CDR3nt: TGTGCCAGCAGCCCCACGACCCTGAGCACAGATACGCAGTATTTT
abundance: few; v_gene: TRBV10-2; j_gene: TRBJ1-2; d_gene: NA; CDR3aa: CASKPGPSTYGYTF; CDR3nt: TGCGCCAGCAAACCGGGACCGTCGACCTATGGCTACACCTTC
abundance: NA; v_gene: TRBV20-1; j_gene: TRBJ1-4; d_gene: NA; CDR3aa: CSARRTEKLFF; CDR3nt: TGCAGTGCTAGGAGGACAGAAAAACTGTTTTTT
abundance: NA; v_gene: TRBV20-1; j_gene: TRBJ2-2; d_gene: NA; CDR3aa: CSASRGHTGELFF; CDR3nt: TGCAGTGCTAGTCGGGGCCACACCGGGGAGCTGTTTTTT
abundance: many; v_gene: TRBV6-6; j_gene: TRBJ2-7; d_gene: TRBD1; CDR3aa: CASSNTGASSYEQYF; CDR3nt: TGTGCCAGCAGTAACACAGGGGCCTCCTCCTACGAGCAGTACTTC
abundance: NA; v_gene: TRBV4-3; j_gene: TRBJ1-2; d_gene: NA; CDR3aa: CASSQGTAFYGYTF; CDR3nt: TGCGCCAGCAGCCAAGGAACAGCGTTCTATGGCTACACCTTC
abundance: NA; v_gene: TRBV7-3; j_gene: TRBJ1-5; d_gene: TRBD1; CDR3aa: CASSPIRSDRDNQPQHF; CDR3nt: TGTGCCAGCAGCCCTATCCGCTCGGACAGGGACAATCAGCCCCAGCATTTT
abundance: few; v_gene: TRBV28; j_gene: TRBJ2-7; d_gene: TRBD1; CDR3aa: CASSLIRGQGEPRSYEQYF; CDR3nt: TGTGCCAGCAGCCTTATTAGGGGACAGGGCGAGCCACGCTCCTACGAGCAGTACTTC
abundance: once; v_gene: TRBV27; j_gene: TRBJ1-4; d_gene: TRBD1; CDR3aa: CASSPDRGVEKLFF; CDR3nt: TGTGCCAGCAGTCCTGACAGGGGGGTTGAAAAACTGTTTTTT
abundance: many; v_gene: TRBV10-3; j_gene: TRBJ1-2; d_gene: TRBD1; CDR3aa: CAISAGTALGGYTF; CDR3nt: TGTGCCATCAGTGCGGGGACAGCTCTCGGTGGCTACACCTTC
abundance: NA; v_gene: TRBV6-6; j_gene: TRBJ1-5; d_gene: NA; CDR3aa: CASSYSPPGSGPQHF; CDR3nt: TGTGCCAGCAGTTACTCCCCTCCGGGAAGCGGGCCCCAGCATTTT
abundance: many; v_gene: TRBV6-6; j_gene: TRBJ2-1; d_gene: NA; CDR3aa: CASIEPGTVNEQFF; CDR3nt: TGTGCCAGCATCGAGCCGGGGACTGTCAATGAGCAGTTCTTC
abundance: few; v_gene: TRBV20-1; j_gene: TRBJ1-2; d_gene: NA; CDR3aa: CSARRNYGYTF; CDR3nt: TGCAGTGCTCGGAGAAACTATGGCTACACCTTC